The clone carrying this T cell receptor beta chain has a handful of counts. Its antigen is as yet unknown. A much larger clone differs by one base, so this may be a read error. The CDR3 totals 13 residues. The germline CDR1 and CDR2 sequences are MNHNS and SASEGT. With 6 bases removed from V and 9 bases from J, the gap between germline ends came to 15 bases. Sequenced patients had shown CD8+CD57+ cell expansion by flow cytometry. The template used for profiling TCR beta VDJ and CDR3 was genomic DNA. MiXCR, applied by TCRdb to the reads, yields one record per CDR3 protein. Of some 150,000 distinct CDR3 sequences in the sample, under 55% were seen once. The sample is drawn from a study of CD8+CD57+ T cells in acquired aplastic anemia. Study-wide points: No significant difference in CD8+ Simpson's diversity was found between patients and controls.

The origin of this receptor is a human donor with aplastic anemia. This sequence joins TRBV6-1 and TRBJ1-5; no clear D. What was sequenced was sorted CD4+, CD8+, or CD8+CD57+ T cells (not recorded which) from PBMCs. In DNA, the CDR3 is TGTGCCAGCAGCTCCGCGACCGTCCGGCCCCAGCATTTT. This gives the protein CASSSATVRPQHF.